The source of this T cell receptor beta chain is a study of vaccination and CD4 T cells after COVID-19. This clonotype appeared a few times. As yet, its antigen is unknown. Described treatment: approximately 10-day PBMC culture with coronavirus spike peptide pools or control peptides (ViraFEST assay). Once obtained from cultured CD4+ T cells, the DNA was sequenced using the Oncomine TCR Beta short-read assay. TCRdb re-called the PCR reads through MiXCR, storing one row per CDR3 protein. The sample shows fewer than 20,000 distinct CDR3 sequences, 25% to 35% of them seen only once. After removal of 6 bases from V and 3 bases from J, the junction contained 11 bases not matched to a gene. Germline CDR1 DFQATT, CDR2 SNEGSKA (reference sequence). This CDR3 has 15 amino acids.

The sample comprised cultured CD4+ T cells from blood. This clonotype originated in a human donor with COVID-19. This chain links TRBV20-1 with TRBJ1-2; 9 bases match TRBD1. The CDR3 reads CSAIPRTGVDYGYTF. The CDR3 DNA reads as TGCAGTGCAATTCCCCGGACAGGGGTGGACTATGGCTACACCTTC.